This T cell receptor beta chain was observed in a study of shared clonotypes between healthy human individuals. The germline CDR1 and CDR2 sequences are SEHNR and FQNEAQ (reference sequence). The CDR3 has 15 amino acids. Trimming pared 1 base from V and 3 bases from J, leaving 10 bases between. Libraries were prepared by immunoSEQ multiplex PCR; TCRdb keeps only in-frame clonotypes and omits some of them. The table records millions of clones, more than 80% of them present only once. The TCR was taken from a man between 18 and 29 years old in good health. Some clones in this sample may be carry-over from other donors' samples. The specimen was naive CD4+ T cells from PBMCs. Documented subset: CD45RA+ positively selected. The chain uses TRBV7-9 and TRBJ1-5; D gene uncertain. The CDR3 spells CASSLDGGTNQPQHF. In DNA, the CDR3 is TGTGCCAGCAGCTTAGATGGCGGCACCAATCAGCCCCAGCATTTT.